Listed below are T cell receptor beta chains from one sample, sequenced in a study of cytomegalovirus exposure and HLA in healthy donors. This table comes from immunoSEQ multiplex PCR, and its TCRdb copy is limited to in-frame clones, with some not included. Among some 120,000 clones listed, about 70% were seen once. Sequencing was done on a sample of PBMCs. These receptors originate from a woman in her thirties or forties in good health and CMV-seropositive. Each CDR3 is given with its conserved first and last residue. D genes are given only for firm matches. A row's size may be missing; if present it is once, few, many or a size class.

>-|TRBV30|TRBJ1-4|-
TGTGCCTGGACGGGGGGCGTTTATGAAAAACTGTTTTTT
CAWTGGVYEKLFF
>few|TRBV7-3|TRBJ2-3|-
TGTGCCAGCAGCTCCAGGGGCACAGATACGCAGTATTTT
CASSSRGTDTQYF
>-|TRBV5-1|TRBJ2-2|-
TGCGCCAGCAGCTTGCAAACAGGGTTCACCGGGGAGCTGTTTTTT
CASSLQTGFTGELFF
>-|TRBV5-4|TRBJ2-4|TRBD2
TGTGCCAGCAGCGGGGGACTAGCGGGTTGGGCCAAAAACATTCAGTACTTC
CASSGGLAGWAKNIQYF
>-|TRBV28|TRBJ1-5|-
TGTGCCAGCAGTTTAACAGGGTTTGGTGGCAATCAGCCCCAGCATTTT
CASSLTGFGGNQPQHF
>few|TRBV7-2|TRBJ2-3|TRBD2
TGTGCCAGCAGCTTAAGGTGGGCGGGGGGGGCCTTGGATACGCAGTATTTT
CASSLRWAGGALDTQYF
>-|TRBV5-4|TRBJ1-5|-
TGTGCCAGCAGGTATGGACACCGCGATCAGCCCCAGCATTTT
CASRYGHRDQPQHF
>-|TRBV18|TRBJ1-6|-
TGTGCCAGCTCACCACTTCAGGCAGACTCACCCCTCCACTTT
CASSPLQADSPLHF
>-|TRBV27|TRBJ1-6|-
TGTGCCAGCAGTCGCAGGGTCAGGGATTTTTATAATTCACCCCTCCACTTT
CASSRRVRDFYNSPLHF
>-|TRBV4-3|TRBJ1-1|-
TGCGCCAGCAGCCAAGGACAGGTTAGGACTGAAGCTTTCTTT
CASSQGQVRTEAFF
>-|TRBV4-1|TRBJ2-7|-
TGCGCCAGCAGCCAAGATTTAACAGGCCCCTACGAGCAGTACTTC
CASSQDLTGPYEQYF
>-|TRBV7-9|TRBJ1-5|-
TGTTCCAGCAGCTCCTCCTTTCGCGGGACTATCAATCAGCCCCAGCATTTT
CSSSSSFRGTINQPQHF
>-|TRBV5-5|TRBJ2-1|-
TGTGCCAGCAGCTTGCAATTCCCCAGTGAGCAGTTCTTC
CASSLQFPSEQFF
>-|TRBV7-3|TRBJ2-3|TRBD2
TGTGCCAGCAGCTTAGGGGCTAGCGGGAGTACAGATACGCAGTATTTT
CASSLGASGSTDTQYF
>-|TRBV10-1|TRBJ2-7|TRBD1
TGCGCCAGCAGTTGGCCCGGGACAGGGGATCGCGAGCAGTACTTC
CASSWPGTGDREQYF
>-|TRBV7-3|TRBJ2-6|-
TGTGCCAGCAGCTTATACTCTGGGGCCAACGTCCTGACTTTC
CASSLYSGANVLTF
>-|TRBV5-1|TRBJ1-1|-
TGCGCCAGCAGCCCCGATCTGGGCATGAACACTGAAGCTTTCTTT
CASSPDLGMNTEAFF
>-|TRBV29-1|TRBJ2-7|TRBD2
TGCAGCGCCCGAGGCCGGCTAGCGGACTACGAGCAGTACTTC
CSARGRLADYEQYF
>-|TRBV4-1|TRBJ2-5|TRBD1
TGCGCCAGCAGCCAAACAGGGGGCCAAGAGACCCAGTACTTC
CASSQTGGQETQYF
>-|TRBV2|TRBJ1-4|-
TGTGCCAGCCAAGACCCTATTTGGGGCTTCCGTAATGAAAAACTGTTTTTT
CASQDPIWGFRNEKLFF
>-|TRBV19|TRBJ1-2|-
TGTGCCAGTACGATCGACCCAGGGAACTATGGCTACACCTTC
CASTIDPGNYGYTF
>-|TRBV7-2|TRBJ2-1|TRBD2
TGTGCCAGCAGCTTAGCGGGGCTAGCGGGAGGTTACAATGAGCAGTTCTTC
CASSLAGLAGGYNEQFF
>-|TRBV6-5|TRBJ2-3|-
TGTGCCAGCAGTTACGTCCAGGGCACAGATACGCAGTATTTT
CASSYVQGTDTQYF
>-|TRBV11-3|TRBJ2-1|TRBD2
TGTGCCAGCAGCTTAGACGGACTAGCGAATAATGAGCAGTTCTTC
CASSLDGLANNEQFF
>-|TRBV7-7|TRBJ2-2|TRBD1
TGTGCCAGCAGCCCGGACAGGGCCCCCGGGGAGCTGTTTTTT
CASSPDRAPGELFF
>-|TRBV30|TRBJ1-1|-
TGTGCCTGGAGTTCTCAGGCCACTGAAGCTTTCTTT
CAWSSQATEAFF
>once|TRBV6-5|TRBJ2-5|TRBD1
TGTGCCAGCAAGGGGGCCCGGATAATTGGGACCCAGTACTTC
CASKGARIIGTQYF
>few|TRBV11-2|TRBJ2-1|-
TGTGCCAGCAGCTTCCAGACTTCCTCCTACAATGAGCAGTTCTTC
CASSFQTSSYNEQFF
>-|TRBV15|TRBJ2-7|-
TGTGCCACCAGCGCCCGGGGTAGCTCGGGTGAGCAGTACTTC
CATSARGSSGEQYF
>few|TRBV7-2|TRBJ2-3|TRBD2
TGTGCCAGCCGACTAGCGGGAGGTCAAGATACGCAGTATTTT
CASRLAGGQDTQYF
>-|TRBV9|TRBJ2-7|TRBD2
TGTGCCAGCAGCGTAGATCCGGGACTAGCTACCTACGAGCAGTACTTC
CASSVDPGLATYEQYF
>few|TRBV28|TRBJ1-4|-
TGTGCCAGCAGTTTTTCAGGGCAGGGCGGTGAAAAACTGTTTTTT
CASSFSGQGGEKLFF
>-|TRBV18|TRBJ2-1|-
TGTGCCAGCTCACCTTTAGATGAGCAGTTCTTC
CASSPLDEQFF